These T cell receptor beta chains were read from a single sample in a study of blood T cell repertoires in COVID-19. The method was immunoSEQ multiplex PCR; TCRdb's version includes in-frame clones alone and lacks a portion of them. The sample shows roughly 42,000 clones, 79% of them seen only once. Sequencing was carried out using peripheral blood. These receptors were collected from a woman older than 75 with acute or convalescent COVID-19. Each CDR3 is given with its conserved first and last residue. Fields, in order: V gene, J gene, clone size, D gene, CDR3 protein, CDR3 DNA. A D gene is named only where the DNA matches it firmly. Only part of the rows carry a size: once, few, many, or a class if the clone is expanded.

>TRBV7-9|TRBJ1-1|-|TRBD1
CASSLGTGWNTEAFF
TGTGCCAGCAGCTTAGGGACAGGGTGGAACACTGAAGCTTTCTTT
>TRBV7-8|TRBJ2-1|-|TRBD2
CASSLLAGGPRASDNEQFF
TGTGCCAGCAGCTTACTAGCGGGAGGGCCAAGGGCGTCTGACAATGAGCAGTTCTTC
>TRBV7-8|TRBJ1-4|once|-
CASSLGTAHPTNEKLFF
TGTGCCAGCAGCTTAGGAACAGCCCATCCAACTAATGAAAAACTGTTTTTT
>TRBV19|TRBJ1-2|once|TRBD1
CASSSTGGFGYGYTF
TGTGCCAGTAGTTCCACAGGGGGCTTTGGCTATGGCTACACCTTC
>TRBV7-2|TRBJ2-3|-|-
CASSYGTFNKDTQYF
TGTGCCAGCAGCTATGGGACTTTTAACAAGGATACGCAGTATTTT
>TRBV29-1|TRBJ2-2|-|-
CSVEAGTSPFRELFF
TGCAGCGTTGAAGCCGGGACTTCTCCCTTTCGGGAGCTGTTTTTT
>TRBV6-5|TRBJ1-6|-|-
CASRQYNSPLHF
TGTGCCAGCAGACAGTATAATTCACCCCTCCACTTT
>TRBV7-2|TRBJ1-3|-|TRBD1
CASSLAGQGIRNTIYF
TGTGCCAGCAGCTTAGCGGGACAGGGAATTCGGAACACCATATATTTT
>TRBV12-5|TRBJ1-1|-|-
CASVPGLRGTEAFF
TGTGCTAGTGTCCCCGGACTGCGGGGCACTGAAGCTTTCTTT
>TRBV6-6|TRBJ1-3|-|-
CASSYSAALSGNTIYF
TGTGCCAGCAGTTACTCGGCCGCTCTCTCTGGAAACACCATATATTTT